A selection of T cell receptor beta chains follows, all from one sample in a study of blood T cells in healthy people across ages. TCRdb analysed the 5' RACE reads with MiXCR anew, one entry per CDR3 protein. Found here are around 1.5 million distinct CDR3 sequences, around 42% of them singletons; the top ten hold 7% to 9%. Sequencing was carried out using blood. The source is a woman under 30 in good health. Both conserved end residues are part of each CDR3. Each record gives: clone size, V gene, CDR3 length, J gene, D gene, CDR3 protein, CDR3 DNA. A D gene is named only where the DNA matches it firmly. A clone size is listed for some rows: how often the clone was seen (once, few, many), or a class if it is expanded.

clone_size: NA; v_call: TRBV7-8; cdr3_length: 14; j_call: TRBJ2-7; d_call: TRBD1; cdr3_aa: CASSLPGTDYEQYF; cdr3_nt: TGTGCCAGCAGCTTACCCGGGACAGATTACGAGCAGTACTTC
clone_size: NA; v_call: TRBV6-5; cdr3_length: 12; j_call: TRBJ1-2; d_call: NA; cdr3_aa: CASQDGNYGYTF; cdr3_nt: TGTGCCAGCCAAGACGGGAACTATGGCTACACCTTC
clone_size: NA; v_call: TRBV4-1; cdr3_length: 13; j_call: TRBJ1-2; d_call: NA; cdr3_aa: CASSSQQGYGYTF; cdr3_nt: TGCGCCAGCAGCTCTCAACAGGGCTATGGCTACACCTTC
clone_size: few; v_call: TRBV10-3; cdr3_length: 14; j_call: TRBJ2-7; d_call: TRBD2; cdr3_aa: CAISGPSTSDEQYF; cdr3_nt: TGTGCCATCAGTGGGCCCTCTACTAGCGACGAGCAGTACTTC
clone_size: NA; v_call: TRBV12-5; cdr3_length: 14; j_call: TRBJ2-7; d_call: NA; cdr3_aa: CASGLGTTPYEQYF; cdr3_nt: TGTGCTAGTGGTTTGGGGACTACACCCTACGAGCAGTACTTC
clone_size: few; v_call: TRBV5-5; cdr3_length: 14; j_call: TRBJ2-5; d_call: NA; cdr3_aa: CASSLGTAEETQYF; cdr3_nt: TGTGCCAGCAGCTTGGGGACAGCCGAAGAGACCCAGTACTTC
clone_size: NA; v_call: TRBV20-1; cdr3_length: 15; j_call: TRBJ2-3; d_call: TRBD2; cdr3_aa: CSARIAGDDTDTQYF; cdr3_nt: TGCAGTGCTAGAATAGCGGGAGATGACACAGATACGCAGTATTTT
clone_size: many; v_call: TRBV7-2; cdr3_length: 14; j_call: TRBJ2-7; d_call: NA; cdr3_aa: CASSYLGGYYEQYF; cdr3_nt: TGTGCCAGCAGCTACCTGGGGGGTTACTACGAGCAGTACTTC
clone_size: once; v_call: TRBV30; cdr3_length: 12; j_call: TRBJ2-5; d_call: NA; cdr3_aa: CAWKGLENTQYF; cdr3_nt: TGTGCCTGGAAAGGTCTCGAGAATACCCAGTACTTC
clone_size: NA; v_call: TRBV6-2/TRBV6-3; cdr3_length: 15; j_call: TRBJ2-3; d_call: NA; cdr3_aa: CASSYVMGATDTQYF; cdr3_nt: TGTGCCAGCAGTTACGTGATGGGGGCCACAGATACGCAGTATTTT
clone_size: NA; v_call: TRBV3-1; cdr3_length: 13; j_call: TRBJ2-3; d_call: TRBD1; cdr3_aa: CTSSRKQGDTQYF; cdr3_nt: TGTACCAGCAGCAGAAAACAGGGGGATACGCAGTATTTT
clone_size: NA; v_call: TRBV10-3; cdr3_length: 17; j_call: TRBJ2-7; d_call: NA; cdr3_aa: CAISETLGLQAGYEQYF; cdr3_nt: TGTGCCATCAGTGAAACCCTAGGTCTGCAAGCTGGGTACGAGCAGTACTTC
clone_size: NA; v_call: TRBV6-5; cdr3_length: 14; j_call: TRBJ1-3; d_call: NA; cdr3_aa: CASTRGGSGNTIYF; cdr3_nt: TGTGCCAGCACCAGAGGGGGCTCTGGAAACACCATATATTTT
clone_size: NA; v_call: TRBV12-3/TRBV12-4; cdr3_length: 15; j_call: TRBJ2-4; d_call: TRBD1; cdr3_aa: CASSPGTGLRNIQYF; cdr3_nt: TGTGCCAGCAGTCCGGGGACAGGGTTGAGGAACATTCAGTACTTC
clone_size: many; v_call: TRBV5-1; cdr3_length: 16; j_call: TRBJ2-5; d_call: TRBD2; cdr3_aa: CASSFSVAGAGETQYF; cdr3_nt: TGCGCCAGCAGCTTCAGCGTAGCGGGAGCCGGAGAGACCCAGTACTTC
clone_size: NA; v_call: TRBV30; cdr3_length: 14; j_call: TRBJ2-3; d_call: TRBD2; cdr3_aa: CAWLTSGDTDTQYF; cdr3_nt: TGTGCCTGGTTAACTAGCGGGGACACAGATACGCAGTATTTT
clone_size: few; v_call: TRBV29-1; cdr3_length: 14; j_call: TRBJ1-2; d_call: NA; cdr3_aa: CSVPDGGGGYGYTF; cdr3_nt: TGCAGCGTCCCCGACGGGGGCGGTGGCTATGGCTACACCTTC
clone_size: NA; v_call: TRBV4-1; cdr3_length: 15; j_call: TRBJ2-7; d_call: TRBD2; cdr3_aa: CASSRVGLAEDEQYF; cdr3_nt: TGCGCCAGCAGCCGGGTGGGACTAGCAGAGGACGAGCAGTACTTC
clone_size: NA; v_call: TRBV29-1; cdr3_length: 15; j_call: TRBJ2-7; d_call: TRBD1; cdr3_aa: CSAEDKDRGHYEQYF; cdr3_nt: TGCAGCGCTGAAGACAAGGACAGGGGTCATTACGAGCAGTACTTC
clone_size: NA; v_call: TRBV5-1; cdr3_length: 14; j_call: TRBJ2-1; d_call: NA; cdr3_aa: CASTAGTPYNEQFF; cdr3_nt: TGCGCCAGCACGGCGGGGACTCCCTACAATGAGCAGTTCTTC
clone_size: NA; v_call: TRBV6-6; cdr3_length: 12; j_call: TRBJ2-7; d_call: TRBD1; cdr3_aa: CASSNQGDEQYF; cdr3_nt: TGTGCCAGCAGTAACCAGGGGGACGAGCAGTACTTC
clone_size: NA; v_call: TRBV2; cdr3_length: 13; j_call: TRBJ2-7; d_call: NA; cdr3_aa: CATRLGQFSEQYF; cdr3_nt: TGTGCCACCAGACTCGGACAGTTCTCGGAGCAGTACTTC
clone_size: NA; v_call: TRBV7-9; cdr3_length: 19; j_call: TRBJ1-6; d_call: TRBD1; cdr3_aa: CASSQRGQGATSVYSPLHF; cdr3_nt: TGTGCCAGCAGCCAGCGGGGACAGGGGGCCACCTCGGTTTACTCACCCCTCCACTTT
clone_size: few; v_call: TRBV10-3; cdr3_length: 13; j_call: TRBJ2-7; d_call: NA; cdr3_aa: CAIPGVAYNEQYF; cdr3_nt: TGTGCCATCCCTGGGGTTGCCTACAATGAGCAGTACTTC
clone_size: NA; v_call: TRBV24-1; cdr3_length: 15; j_call: TRBJ2-7; d_call: NA; cdr3_aa: CATSDTSGPSYEQYF; cdr3_nt: TGTGCCACCAGTGATACATCAGGCCCATCCTACGAGCAGTACTTC
clone_size: NA; v_call: TRBV25-1; cdr3_length: 11; j_call: TRBJ2-1; d_call: TRBD1; cdr3_aa: CASGTAYEQFF; cdr3_nt: TGTGCCAGCGGGACAGCCTATGAGCAGTTCTTC
clone_size: NA; v_call: TRBV20-1; cdr3_length: 13; j_call: TRBJ2-5; d_call: NA; cdr3_aa: CSARIRERETQYF; cdr3_nt: TGCAGTGCTAGGATACGGGAGCGAGAGACCCAGTACTTC
clone_size: NA; v_call: TRBV4-2; cdr3_length: 14; j_call: TRBJ2-1; d_call: NA; cdr3_aa: CADSQEPGGNEQFF; cdr3_nt: TGTGCCGACAGCCAAGAACCGGGTGGTAATGAGCAGTTCTTC
clone_size: NA; v_call: TRBV7-2; cdr3_length: 14; j_call: TRBJ1-1; d_call: NA; cdr3_aa: CASRGGLMNTEAFF; cdr3_nt: TGTGCCAGCAGGGGGGGCCTAATGAACACTGAAGCTTTCTTT
clone_size: NA; v_call: TRBV28; cdr3_length: 16; j_call: TRBJ2-1; d_call: TRBD2; cdr3_aa: CASSLRLGGAYNEQFF; cdr3_nt: TGTGCCAGCAGTTTAAGGCTCGGGGGGGCTTACAATGAGCAGTTCTTC
clone_size: NA; v_call: TRBV6-5; cdr3_length: 14; j_call: TRBJ2-7; d_call: NA; cdr3_aa: CASNPKGSGYEQYF; cdr3_nt: TGTGCCAGCAACCCTAAGGGGTCAGGCTACGAGCAGTACTTC
clone_size: NA; v_call: TRBV27; cdr3_length: 15; j_call: TRBJ2-1; d_call: NA; cdr3_aa: CASSLSGRGWNEQFF; cdr3_nt: TGTGCCAGCAGTTTATCTGGGAGAGGGTGGAATGAGCAGTTCTTC
clone_size: NA; v_call: TRBV20-1; cdr3_length: 13; j_call: TRBJ1-2; d_call: TRBD1; cdr3_aa: CSARPDRDYGYTF; cdr3_nt: TGCAGTGCTAGACCTGACAGGGACTATGGCTACACCTTC
clone_size: NA; v_call: TRBV18; cdr3_length: 16; j_call: TRBJ1-5; d_call: TRBD1; cdr3_aa: CASSPRRDRGQQPQHF; cdr3_nt: TGTGCCAGCTCACCAAGGCGGGACAGGGGGCAACAGCCCCAGCATTTT
clone_size: NA; v_call: TRBV5-1; cdr3_length: 14; j_call: TRBJ2-1; d_call: NA; cdr3_aa: CASSLDGRPNEQFF; cdr3_nt: TGCGCCAGCAGCTTGGATGGCAGACCCAATGAGCAGTTCTTC
clone_size: NA; v_call: TRBV7-9; cdr3_length: 14; j_call: TRBJ2-7; d_call: NA; cdr3_aa: CASRDNSAGYEQYF; cdr3_nt: TGTGCCAGCAGGGACAACTCGGCGGGCTACGAGCAGTACTTC
clone_size: few; v_call: TRBV5-1; cdr3_length: 16; j_call: TRBJ2-3; d_call: TRBD2; cdr3_aa: CASSFYISGGPDTQYF; cdr3_nt: TGCGCCAGCAGCTTTTATATTAGCGGGGGCCCAGATACGCAGTATTTT
clone_size: NA; v_call: TRBV2; cdr3_length: 14; j_call: TRBJ2-3; d_call: NA; cdr3_aa: CASRGLASVDTQYF; cdr3_nt: TGTGCCAGCAGGGGTCTAGCGAGCGTGGATACGCAGTATTTT
clone_size: NA; v_call: TRBV29-1; cdr3_length: 15; j_call: TRBJ2-7; d_call: NA; cdr3_aa: CSVLGGDRSSYEQYF; cdr3_nt: TGCAGCGTCCTTGGGGGCGACAGGAGCTCCTACGAGCAGTACTTC
clone_size: few; v_call: TRBV5-1; cdr3_length: 14; j_call: TRBJ2-7; d_call: TRBD1; cdr3_aa: CASSVGQGANEQYF; cdr3_nt: TGTGCCAGCAGCGTGGGACAGGGTGCGAACGAGCAGTACTTC
clone_size: NA; v_call: TRBV12-3/TRBV12-4; cdr3_length: 15; j_call: TRBJ2-3; d_call: NA; cdr3_aa: CASSLALTTTDTQYF; cdr3_nt: TGTGCCAGCAGTTTAGCGCTAACTACCACAGATACGCAGTATTTT
clone_size: few; v_call: TRBV10-1; cdr3_length: 13; j_call: TRBJ2-3; d_call: NA; cdr3_aa: CASSAIMTDTQYF; cdr3_nt: TGCGCCAGCAGCGCGATAATGACAGATACGCAGTATTTT
clone_size: NA; v_call: TRBV20-1; cdr3_length: 15; j_call: TRBJ1-1; d_call: NA; cdr3_aa: CSAREGGSPNTEAFF; cdr3_nt: TGCAGTGCTAGAGAGGGAGGCAGTCCGAACACTGAAGCTTTCTTT